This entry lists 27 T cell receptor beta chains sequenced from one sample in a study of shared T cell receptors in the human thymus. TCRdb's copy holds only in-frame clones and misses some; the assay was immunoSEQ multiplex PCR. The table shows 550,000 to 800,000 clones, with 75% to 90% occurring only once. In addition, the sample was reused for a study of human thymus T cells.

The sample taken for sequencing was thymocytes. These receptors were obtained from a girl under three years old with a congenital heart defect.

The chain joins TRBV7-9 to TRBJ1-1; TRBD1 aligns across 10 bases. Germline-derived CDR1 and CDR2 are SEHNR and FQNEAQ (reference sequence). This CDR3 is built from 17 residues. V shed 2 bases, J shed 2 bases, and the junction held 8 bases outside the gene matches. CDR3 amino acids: CASSLRRRDRGNTEAFF. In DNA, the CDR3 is TGTGCCAGCAGCTTAAGAAGACGGGACAGGGGAAACACTGAAGCTTTCTTT.

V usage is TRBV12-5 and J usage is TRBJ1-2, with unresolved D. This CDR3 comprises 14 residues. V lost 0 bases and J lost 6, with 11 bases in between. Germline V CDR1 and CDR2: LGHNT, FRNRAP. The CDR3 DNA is TGTGCTAGTGGTTTGGTACGGGAAAGGAATGGCTACACCTTC. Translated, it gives CASGLVRERNGYTF. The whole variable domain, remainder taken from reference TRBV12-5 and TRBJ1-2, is DARVTQTPRHKVTEMGQEVTMRCQPILGHNTVFWYRQTMMQGLELLAYFRNRAPLDDSGMPKDRFSAEMPDATLATLKIQPSEPRDSAVYFCASGLVRERNGYTFGSGTRLTVV.

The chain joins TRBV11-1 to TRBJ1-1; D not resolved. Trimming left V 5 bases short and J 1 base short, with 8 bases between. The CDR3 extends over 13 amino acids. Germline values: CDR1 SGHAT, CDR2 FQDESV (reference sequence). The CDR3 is CASSLGPNTEAFF. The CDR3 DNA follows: TGTGCCAGCAGCCTCGGTCCGAACACTGAAGCTTTCTTT. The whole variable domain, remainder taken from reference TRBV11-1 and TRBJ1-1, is EAEVAQSPRYKITEKSQAVAFWCDPISGHATLYWYRQILGQGPELLVQFQDESVVDDSQLPKDRFSAERLKGVDSTLKIQPAELGDSAMYLCASSLGPNTEAFFGQGTRLTVV.

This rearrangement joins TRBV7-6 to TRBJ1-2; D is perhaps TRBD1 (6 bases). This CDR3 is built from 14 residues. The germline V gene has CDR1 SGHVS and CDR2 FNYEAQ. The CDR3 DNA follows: TGTGCAACCGGGGGGGGGCAAGCGGACTATGGCTACACCTTC. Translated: CATGGGQADYGYTF.

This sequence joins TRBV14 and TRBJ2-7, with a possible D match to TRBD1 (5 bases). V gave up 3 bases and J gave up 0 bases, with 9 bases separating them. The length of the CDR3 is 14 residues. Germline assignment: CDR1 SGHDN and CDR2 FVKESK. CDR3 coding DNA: TGTGCCAGCAGCCATTCCAGGGTCTCCTACGAGCAGTACTTC. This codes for CASSHSRVSYEQYF.

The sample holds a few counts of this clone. DNA for the CDR3: TGTGCCAGCTCACCACCGAACGGGGAGGTTGACGGGGAGCTGTTTTTT. Its translation: CASSPPNGEVDGELFF. The V call is TRBV18, the J call TRBJ2-2; a weak D match, TRBD2 (6 bases). The CDR3 contains 16 residues. CDR1 is KGHSH, CDR2 LQKENI, per germline. V was pared by 0 bases and J by 7 bases, with 15 bases between.

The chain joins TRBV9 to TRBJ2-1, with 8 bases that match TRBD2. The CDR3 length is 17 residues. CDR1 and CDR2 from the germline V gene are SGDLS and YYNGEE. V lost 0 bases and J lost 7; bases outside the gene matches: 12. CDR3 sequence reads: CASSVGSETGGRNEQFF. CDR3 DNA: TGTGCCAGCAGCGTAGGTTCGGAGACGGGGGGGCGAAATGAGCAGTTCTTC. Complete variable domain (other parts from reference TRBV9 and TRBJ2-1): DSGVTQTPKHLITATGQRVTLRCSPRSGDLSVYWYQQSLDQGLQFLIQYYNGEERAKGNILERFSAQQFPDLHSELNLSSLELGDSALYFCASSVGSETGGRNEQFFGPGTRLTVL.

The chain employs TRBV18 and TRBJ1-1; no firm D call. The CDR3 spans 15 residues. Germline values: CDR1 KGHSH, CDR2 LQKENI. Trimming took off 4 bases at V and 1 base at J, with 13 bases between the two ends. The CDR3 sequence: CASSLILRGNTEAFF. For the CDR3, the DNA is TGTGCCAGCTCACTGATTCTTCGGGGGAACACTGAAGCTTTCTTT.

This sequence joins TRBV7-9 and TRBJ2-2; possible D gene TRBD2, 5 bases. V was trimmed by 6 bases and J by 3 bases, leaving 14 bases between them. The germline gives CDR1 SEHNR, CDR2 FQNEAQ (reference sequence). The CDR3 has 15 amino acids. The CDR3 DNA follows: TGTGCCAGCAGGTTGATCGGGGTAGACACCGGGGAGCTGTTTTTT. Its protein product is CASRLIGVDTGELFF.

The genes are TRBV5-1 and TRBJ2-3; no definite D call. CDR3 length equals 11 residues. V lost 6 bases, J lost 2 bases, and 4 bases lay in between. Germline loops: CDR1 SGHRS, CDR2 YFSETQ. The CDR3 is CASIHTDTQYF. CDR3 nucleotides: TGCGCCAGCATTCACACAGATACGCAGTATTTT.

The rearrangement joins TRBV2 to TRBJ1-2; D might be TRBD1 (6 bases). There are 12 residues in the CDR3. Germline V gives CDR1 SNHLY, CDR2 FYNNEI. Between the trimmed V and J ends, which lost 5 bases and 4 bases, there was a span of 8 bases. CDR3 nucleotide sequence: TGTGCCAGCAGTCGGACAGCCTATGGCTACACCTTC. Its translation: CASSRTAYGYTF.

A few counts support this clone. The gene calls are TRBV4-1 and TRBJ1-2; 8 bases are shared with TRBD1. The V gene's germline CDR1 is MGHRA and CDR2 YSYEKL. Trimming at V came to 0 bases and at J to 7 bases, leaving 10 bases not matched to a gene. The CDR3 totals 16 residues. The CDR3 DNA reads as TGCGCCAGCAGCCAAGACAGGGTCGAGACAGGGGTTGGCTACACCTTC. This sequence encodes CASSQDRVETGVGYTF.

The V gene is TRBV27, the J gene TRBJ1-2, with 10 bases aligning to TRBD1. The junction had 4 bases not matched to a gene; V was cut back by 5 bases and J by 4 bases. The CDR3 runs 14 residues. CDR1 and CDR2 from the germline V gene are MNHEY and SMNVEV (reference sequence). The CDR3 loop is CASSPGQGGYGYTF. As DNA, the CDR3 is TGTGCCAGCAGTCCCGGACAGGGGGGCTATGGCTACACCTTC.

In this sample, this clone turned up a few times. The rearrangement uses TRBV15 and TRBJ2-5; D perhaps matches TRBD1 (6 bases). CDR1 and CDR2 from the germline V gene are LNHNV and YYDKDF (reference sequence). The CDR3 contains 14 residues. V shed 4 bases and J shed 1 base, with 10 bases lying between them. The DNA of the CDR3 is TGTGCCACCAGCACCCCGGACAGCCAAGAGACCCAGTACTTC. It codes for CATSTPDSQETQYF.

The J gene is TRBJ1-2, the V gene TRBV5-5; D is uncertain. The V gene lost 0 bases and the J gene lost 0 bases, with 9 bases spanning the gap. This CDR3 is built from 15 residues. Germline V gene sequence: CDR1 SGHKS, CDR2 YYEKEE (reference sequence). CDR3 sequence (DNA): TGTGCCAGCAGCTTGGTGGCCCACACTAACTATGGCTACACCTTC. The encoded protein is CASSLVAHTNYGYTF.

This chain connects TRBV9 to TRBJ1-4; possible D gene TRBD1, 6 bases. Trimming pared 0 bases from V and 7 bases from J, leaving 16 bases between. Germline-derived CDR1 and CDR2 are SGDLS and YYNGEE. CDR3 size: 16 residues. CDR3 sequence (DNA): TGTGCCAGCAGCGTAGGGGGGCCAAAATTGACTGAAAAACTGTTTTTT. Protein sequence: CASSVGGPKLTEKLFF.

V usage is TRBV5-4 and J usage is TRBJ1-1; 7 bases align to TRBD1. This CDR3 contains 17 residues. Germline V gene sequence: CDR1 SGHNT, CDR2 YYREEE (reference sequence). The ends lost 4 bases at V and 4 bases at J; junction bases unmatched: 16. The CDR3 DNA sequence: TGTGCCAGCAGCCTAGCCTATAGGGGGCGCAAGGGCACTGAAGCTTTCTTT. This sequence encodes CASSLAYRGRKGTEAFF.

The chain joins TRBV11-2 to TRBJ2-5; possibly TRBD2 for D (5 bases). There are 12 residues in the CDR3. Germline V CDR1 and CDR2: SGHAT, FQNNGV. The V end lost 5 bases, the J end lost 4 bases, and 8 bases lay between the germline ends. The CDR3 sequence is CASSHRGETQYF. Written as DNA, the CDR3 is TGTGCCAGCAGCCACCGGGGAGAGACCCAGTACTTC.

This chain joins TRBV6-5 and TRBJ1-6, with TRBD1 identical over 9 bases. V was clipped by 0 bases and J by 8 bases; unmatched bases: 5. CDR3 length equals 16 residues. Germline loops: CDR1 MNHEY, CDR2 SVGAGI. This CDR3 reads CASSYSLGQGHSPLHF. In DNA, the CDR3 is TGTGCCAGCAGTTACTCGTTAGGACAGGGGCATTCACCCCTCCACTTT.

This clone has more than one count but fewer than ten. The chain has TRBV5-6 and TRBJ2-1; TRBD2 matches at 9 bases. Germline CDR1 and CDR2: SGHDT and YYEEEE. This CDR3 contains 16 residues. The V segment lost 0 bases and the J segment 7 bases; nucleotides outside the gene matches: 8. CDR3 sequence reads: CASSLADGGGANEQFF. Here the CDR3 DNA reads TGTGCCAGCAGCTTGGCCGATGGCGGGGGGGCGAATGAGCAGTTCTTC.

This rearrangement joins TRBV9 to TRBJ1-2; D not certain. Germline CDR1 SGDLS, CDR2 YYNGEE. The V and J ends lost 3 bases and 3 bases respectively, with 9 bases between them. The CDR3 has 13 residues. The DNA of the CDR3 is TGTGCCAGCAGCGCAGACACGGACTATGGCTACACCTTC. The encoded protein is CASSADTDYGYTF. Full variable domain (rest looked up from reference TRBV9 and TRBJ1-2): DSGVTQTPKHLITATGQRVTLRCSPRSGDLSVYWYQQSLDQGLQFLIQYYNGEERAKGNILERFSAQQFPDLHSELNLSSLELGDSALYFCASSADTDYGYTFGSGTRLTVV.

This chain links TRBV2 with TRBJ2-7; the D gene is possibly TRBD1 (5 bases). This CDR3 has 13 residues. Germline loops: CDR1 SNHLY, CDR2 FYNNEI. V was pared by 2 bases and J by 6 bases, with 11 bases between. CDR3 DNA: TGTGCCAGCAGTGAACAGGGAAGGCTCGAGCAGTACTTC. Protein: CASSEQGRLEQYF.

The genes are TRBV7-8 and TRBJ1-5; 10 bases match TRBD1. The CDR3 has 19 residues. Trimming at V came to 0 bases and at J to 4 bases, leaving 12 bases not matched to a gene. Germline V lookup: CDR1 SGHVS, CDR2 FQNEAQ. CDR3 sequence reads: CASSLARFYPGQGNQPQHF. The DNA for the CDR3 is TGTGCCAGCAGCTTAGCCCGATTTTATCCGGGACAGGGGAATCAGCCCCAGCATTTT.

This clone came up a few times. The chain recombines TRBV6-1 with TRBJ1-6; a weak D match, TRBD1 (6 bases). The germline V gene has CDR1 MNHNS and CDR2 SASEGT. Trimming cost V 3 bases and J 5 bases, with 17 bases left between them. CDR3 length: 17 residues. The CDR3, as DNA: TGTGCCAGCAGTGACCCCCCAGGGGTAGTCGATAATTCACCCCTCCACTTT. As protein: CASSDPPGVVDNSPLHF.

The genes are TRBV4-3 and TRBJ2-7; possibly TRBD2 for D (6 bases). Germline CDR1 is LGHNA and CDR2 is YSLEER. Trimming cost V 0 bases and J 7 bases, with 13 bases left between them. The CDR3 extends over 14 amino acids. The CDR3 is CASSQETGTQEQYF. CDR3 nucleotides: TGCGCCAGCAGCCAAGAAACGGGGACTCAAGAGCAGTACTTC.

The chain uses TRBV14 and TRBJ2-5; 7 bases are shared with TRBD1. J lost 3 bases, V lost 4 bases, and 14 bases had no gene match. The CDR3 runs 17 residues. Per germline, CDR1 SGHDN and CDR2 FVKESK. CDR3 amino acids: CASSPSLGQVNEETQYF. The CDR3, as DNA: TGTGCCAGCAGCCCTTCTTTAGGACAGGTCAACGAAGAGACCCAGTACTTC.

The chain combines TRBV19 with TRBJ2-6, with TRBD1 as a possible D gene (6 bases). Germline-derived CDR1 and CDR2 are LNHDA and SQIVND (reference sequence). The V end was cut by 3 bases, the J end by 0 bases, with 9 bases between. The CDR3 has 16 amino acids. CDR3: CASSMATGSGANVLTF. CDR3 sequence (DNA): TGTGCCAGTAGTATGGCGACAGGCTCTGGGGCCAACGTCCTGACTTTC.